This T cell receptor (beta chain) comes out of a study of siplizumab effects on memory and regulatory T cells. Findings and caveats of the study: Naive T cells were seemingly more diverse than memory cells, and major contributions to the alloresponse seemed to be made by them. Alloreactive sequences that could be traced to unstimulated CD4+ memory cells showed a significant reduction under siplizumab. Suppressive function of proliferating Tregs from siplizumab cultures was not confirmed.

Germline V gene data show CDR1 as MNHEY and CDR2 as SMNVEV (reference sequence). The V and J ends lost 0 bases and 5 bases, in that order; junction bases with no gene match: 1. The CDR3 has 14 amino acids. This clone was picked up one time. The antigen is not known. Distinct nucleotide sequences in the sample also encode this CDR3. Assay: immunoSEQ multiplex PCR; the TCRdb copy retains only in-frame clones and omits some. The sample carries about 100,000 clones, around 90% recorded once. The source of this sequence is a human donor in good health. Sequencing was performed on non-Treg CD4+ T cells sorted from blood. The chain couples TRBV27 to TRBJ1-2; 9 bases fit TRBD1. CDR3 DNA: TGTGCCAGCAGTTTATCCGGACAGGGGTATGGCTACACCTTC. It is translated as CASSLSGQGYGYTF.